The clone carrying this TCR beta chain was seen more than once but under ten times. This record comes from a study of regulatory T cells in long-lasting Graves disease. Stated time point: newly diagnosed GD, antithyroid drugs for less than 3 months. PBMCs provided the RNA from which the TCR library was made. Libraries of TCR beta came from iRepertoire HTBI primers plus Arm-PCR of CDR3 regions. MiXCR, applied by TCRdb to the multiplex PCR reads, yields one record per CDR3 protein. The repertoire includes 410,000 or so distinct CDR3 sequences, 15% of them detected once, and 16% sits in the top ten. This CDR3 is built from 11 residues. V was pared by 6 bases and J by 8 bases, with 5 bases of the junction left unmatched. Germline CDR1 reads DFQATT; CDR2 reads SNEGSKA (reference sequence). The data were also submitted as part of a second study, on T cells in Graves' hyperthyroidism and ophthalmopathy. That work states: Newly diagnosed hyperthyroidism patients aged 18 to 65 years had disease lasting under 2 months. Through a model of 13 V-J features, ophthalmopathy was separated from stable hyperthyroidism.

The sequence was obtained from a woman in her 30s with Graves disease. The sequenced sample was peripheral blood mononuclear cells (PBMCs), obtained at new diagnosis, from a patient treated with antithyroid drugs. The V call is TRBV20-1, the J call TRBJ1-1; 8 bases are shared with TRBD1. CDR3 region: CSAPGQGEAFF. CDR3 in DNA: TGCAGTGCCCCCGGACAGGGCGAAGCTTTCTTT.